The next 21 T cell receptor beta chains were all read from a single sample in a study of cytomegalovirus exposure and HLA in healthy donors (TCRdb year 2017). Library preparation used the immunoSEQ multiplex PCR assay. The multiplex PCR relied on a mix of 60 forward primers for TCR Vbeta segments and 13 reverse primers for TCR Jbeta segments. TCRdb re-hosts the immuneACCESS table, in-frame sequences only. Its copies lack some clones; in the studies checked, an unresolved V gene accounts for under half of them, and the cause for the rest is not known. Here the sample has approximately 81,000 clones; roughly 80% occur a single time. The ten largest account for roughly 6.1% of the sample. The specimen sequenced was PBMCs. Source of these receptors: a woman aged 45-65 years in good health and CMV-seropositive.

This clone has just one count. This chain links TRBV7-9 with TRBJ2-7; D is perhaps TRBD2 (6 bases). The V end was cut by 5 bases, the J end by 7 bases, with 21 bases between. This CDR3 spans 15 amino acids. The germline V gene has CDR1 SEHNR and CDR2 FQNEAQ (reference sequence). The CDR3 bases are TGTGCCAGCAGCCCCGGGTCGGCGGGGAGCATAGAGCAGTACTTC. This gives the protein CASSPGSAGSIEQYF.

The chain combines TRBV5-6 with TRBJ2-3; D remains unclear. Germline CDR1 is SGHDT and CDR2 is YYEEEE. The CDR3 is 18 residues long. The V end lost 4 bases, the J end lost 4 bases, and 25 bases lay between the germline ends. This chain's CDR3 is CASSQTGPSRFSADTQYF. The CDR3 DNA reads as TGTGCCAGCAGCCAAACTGGCCCTTCTAGGTTCTCCGCAGATACGCAGTATTTT.

The chain couples TRBV6-5 to TRBJ2-3; tentative D call: TRBD2 (6 bases). Per germline, CDR1 MNHEY and CDR2 SVGAGI. The CDR3 runs 15 residues. V dropped 7 bases and J dropped 2 bases, with 16 bases sitting between them. The CDR3 region has the DNA TGTGCCAGCACCCGGGACTCTACTTTCACAGATACGCAGTATTTT. This gives the protein CASTRDSTFTDTQYF.

This clone has more than one count but fewer than ten. The chain carries TRBV2 and TRBJ1-2; TRBD1 aligns across 10 bases. Looked up from germline, CDR1 is SNHLY and CDR2 is FYNNEI. There are 14 residues in the CDR3. With 7 bases clipped from V and 6 bases from J, the junction kept 8 bases outside the gene matches. The CDR3 here is CASIPGQGYDGYTF. For the CDR3, the DNA is TGTGCCAGCATCCCGGGACAGGGGTATGATGGCTACACCTTC.

This clone was observed a handful of times. This sequence joins TRBV9 and TRBJ1-5; tentatively, D is TRBD1 (5 bases). The CDR3 totals 16 residues. Germline V CDR1 and CDR2: SGDLS, YYNGEE. The ends were cut back, 3 bases at V and 0 bases at J, with 13 bases in the middle. CDR3 sequence: CASSATGDPSNQPQHF. The CDR3, as DNA: TGTGCCAGCAGCGCCACGGGGGACCCTAGCAATCAGCCCCAGCATTTT.

CDR3 coding DNA: TGTGCCAGCGGGACTCGGGCCGAAGCTTTCTTT. It codes for CASGTRAEAFF. The chain employs TRBV28 and TRBJ1-1; D is possibly TRBD1 (5 bases). CDR1 is MDHEN and CDR2 is SYDVKM in the germline V gene. V lost 8 bases and J lost 8, with 12 bases in between. There are 11 residues in the CDR3. The full variable domain, rest sourced from reference TRBV28 and TRBJ1-1, is DVKVTQSSRYLVKRTGEKVFLECVQDMDHENMFWYRQDPGLGLRLIYFSYDVKMKEKGDIPEGYSVSREKKERFSLILESASTNQTSMYLCASGTRAEAFFGQGTRLTVV.

This sequence joins TRBV19 and TRBJ2-3; 9 nucleotides line up with TRBD1. The V gene's germline CDR1 is LNHDA and CDR2 SQIVND (reference sequence). V was pared by 3 bases and J by 3 bases, with 7 bases of the junction left unmatched. The CDR3 has 16 residues. The CDR3: CASSINGQGLTDTQYF. CDR3 coding DNA: TGTGCCAGTAGTATTAACGGACAGGGGTTAACAGATACGCAGTATTTT.

This rearrangement joins TRBV7-8 to TRBJ2-7, with 8 bases matching TRBD2. The CDR3 totals 15 residues. The germline CDR1 and CDR2 sequences are SGHVS and FQNEAQ. V gave up 5 bases and J gave up 0 bases; unmatched junction bases: 6. CDR3 protein: CASSQLSGSSYEQYF. CDR3 bases: TGTGCCAGCAGCCAACTGAGCGGGAGCTCCTACGAGCAGTACTTC.

This sequence joins TRBV6-1 and TRBJ2-1; 12 bases agree with TRBD2. Trimming removed 2 bases from V and 4 bases from J; junction bases left unmatched: 3. CDR3 length: 16 amino acids. In germline, CDR1 is MNHNS, CDR2 SASEGT. The CDR3 region has the DNA TGTGCCAGCAGTGAAACTAGCGGGAGGCCGTACAATGAGCAGTTCTTC. Translated: CASSETSGRPYNEQFF.

V and J are TRBV25-1 and TRBJ2-7; D is ambiguous. Trimming took 8 bases from V and 6 from J, leaving 11 bases between them. The CDR3 extends over 11 amino acids. CDR1 is MGHDK and CDR2 is SYGVNS in the germline V gene. The CDR3, as DNA: TGTGCCAGCCGTGGTGGGCTCGAGCAGTACTTC. Translation: CASRGGLEQYF.

V and J are TRBV5-1 and TRBJ1-4; 11 bases map to TRBD1. Germline values: CDR1 SGHRS, CDR2 YFSETQ. CDR3 length: 15 amino acids. The ends lost 4 bases at V and 8 bases at J; junction bases unmatched: 7. CDR3 in amino acids: CASSQDRGQGEKLFF. DNA of the CDR3: TGCGCCAGCAGCCAGGACAGGGGGCAAGGCGAAAAACTGTTTTTT.

This clone turned up a few times. The J gene is TRBJ2-7, the V gene TRBV6-1; TRBD2 matches 8 bases. Germline V gene data show CDR1 as MNHNS and CDR2 as SASEGT. The CDR3 runs to 14 residues. The junction had 2 bases not matched to a gene; V was cut back by 1 base and J by 3 bases. CDR3 sequence: CASSEGGLDYEQYF. The CDR3 DNA is TGTGCCAGCAGTGAAGGGGGACTAGACTACGAGCAGTACTTC.

This clone has more than one count but fewer than ten. The rearrangement uses TRBV28 and TRBJ2-7; tentatively, D is TRBD1 (6 bases). The length of the CDR3 is 12 residues. V was shortened by 7 bases and J by 5 bases, with 12 bases between the two germline ends. Germline loops: CDR1 MDHEN, CDR2 SYDVKM. The chain's CDR3 is CASTKNRDEQYF. The CDR3 DNA reads TGTGCCAGCACCAAGAACAGGGACGAGCAGTACTTC.

The gene calls are TRBV27 and TRBJ2-1; D possibly corresponds to TRBD2 (5 bases). This CDR3 is built from 12 residues. CDR1 is MNHEY, CDR2 SMNVEV, per germline (reference sequence). The V and J ends lost 8 bases and 8 bases respectively, with 13 bases between them. The CDR3 sequence: CASLALNHEQFF. CDR3 nucleotides: TGTGCCAGCCTAGCCTTAAACCATGAGCAGTTCTTC.

V gene TRBV5-1 combines with J gene TRBJ2-3; 9 bases fit TRBD1. Trimming removed 0 bases from V and 15 bases from J; junction bases left unmatched: 8. The CDR3 length is 13 residues. The germline V gene encodes CDR1 SGHRS and CDR2 YFSETQ. DNA of the CDR3: TGCGCCAGCAGCTTGGACGGGACAGGGCCTACTTATTTT. Its translation is CASSLDGTGPTYF.

The chain has TRBV30 and TRBJ1-5; D is ambiguous. The CDR3 covers 13 residues. CDR1 and CDR2 from the germline V gene are GTSNPN and SVGIG (reference sequence). V was pared by 2 bases and J by 4 bases, with 9 bases between. CDR3 residues: CAWSTSRNQPQHF. The CDR3 DNA is TGTGCCTGGAGTACCTCCCGGAATCAGCCCCAGCATTTT.

The chain links TRBV7-9 to TRBJ2-5; TRBD1 is a possible D gene (6 bases). CDR3 length equals 14 residues. V was pared by 0 bases and J by 4 bases, with 9 bases between. The V gene's germline CDR1 is SEHNR and CDR2 FQNEAQ (reference sequence). DNA for the CDR3: TGTGCCAGCAGCTTAGCGGACAGTTCAGAGACCCAGTACTTC. Encoded protein: CASSLADSSETQYF.

The gene calls are TRBV19 and TRBJ2-7, with 8 bases lining up with TRBD1. The J segment lost 6 bases and the V segment lost 6 bases, leaving 10 bases of the junction unmatched. Germline V gives CDR1 LNHDA, CDR2 SQIVND (reference sequence). The CDR3 has 14 amino acids. CDR3 sequence (DNA): TGTGCCAGTAGCCCGGGACAGGCTCTCGCCGAGCAGTACTTC. This sequence encodes CASSPGQALAEQYF.

CDR3 in amino acids: CASSTKNPIQYF. As DNA, the CDR3 is TGTGCCAGCTCAACAAAAAACCCAATTCAGTACTTC. The gene calls are TRBV18 and TRBJ2-4, with D unclear. Germline V gives CDR1 KGHSH, CDR2 LQKENI. The CDR3 loop spans 12 amino acids. Trimming took off 5 bases at V and 10 bases at J, with 12 bases between the two ends.

This clone was counted between two and nine times. V gene TRBV7-9 combines with J gene TRBJ2-2; 8 bases match TRBD2. Germline lookup yields CDR1 SEHNR and CDR2 FQNEAQ (reference sequence). CDR3 length: 18 residues. Germline trimming cut 1 base from V and 4 bases from J; bases unmatched to any gene: 11. The CDR3 loop reads CASSLEAGGRSGTGELFF. The CDR3 nucleotides read TGTGCCAGCAGCTTAGAGGCCGGCGGGAGGTCAGGCACCGGGGAGCTGTTTTTT.

Points on this clone: Sequence at one end of the junction differs from germline and may be a read error. The chain employs TRBV6-6 and TRBJ2-7, with 8 bases lining up with TRBD2. CDR1 is MNHNY and CDR2 is SVGAGI in the germline V gene (reference sequence). The CDR3 contains 12 residues. CDR3 coding DNA: TGTGCCAGCAGTGACTTTAGCGGGACCAGCGACTTC. This encodes CASSDFSGTSDF.